This T cell receptor beta chain was sequenced during a study of long-term antiretroviral therapy in people with HIV. A v3.0 immunoSEQ assay was performed at survey level. The table came from immunoSEQ multiplex PCR; TCRdb's copy has only in-frame clones and leaves some out. The table lists about 28,000 clones, 80% of them singletons. The sequence was obtained from a middle-aged man with HIV. Material: unsorted PBMCs, obtained 0.3 years after starting antiretroviral therapy.

This CDR3 is CASSDLLGQANTGELFF. The CDR3 DNA reads as TGTGCCAGCAGTGATCTCTTAGGGCAGGCGAACACCGGGGAGCTGTTTTTT. J is TRBJ2-2 and V is TRBV25-1, with D hard to call. Trimming took 3 bases from V and 0 from J, leaving 14 bases between them. Germline values: CDR1 MGHDK, CDR2 SYGVNS. The CDR3 has 17 amino acids.